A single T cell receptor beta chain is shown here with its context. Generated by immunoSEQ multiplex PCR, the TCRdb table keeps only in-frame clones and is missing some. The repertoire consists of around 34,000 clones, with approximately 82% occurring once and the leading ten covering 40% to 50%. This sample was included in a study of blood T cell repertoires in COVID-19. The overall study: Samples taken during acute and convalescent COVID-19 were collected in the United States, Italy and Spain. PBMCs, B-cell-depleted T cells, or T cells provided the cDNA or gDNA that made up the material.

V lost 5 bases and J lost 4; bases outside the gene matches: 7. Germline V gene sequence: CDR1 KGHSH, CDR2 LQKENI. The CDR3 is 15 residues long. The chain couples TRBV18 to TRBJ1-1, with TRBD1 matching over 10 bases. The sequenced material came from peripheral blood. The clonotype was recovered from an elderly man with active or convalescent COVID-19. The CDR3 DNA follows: TGTGCCAGCTCAGCGCGGGACAGGGGAATCACTGAAGCTTTCTTT. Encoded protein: CASSARDRGITEAFF.